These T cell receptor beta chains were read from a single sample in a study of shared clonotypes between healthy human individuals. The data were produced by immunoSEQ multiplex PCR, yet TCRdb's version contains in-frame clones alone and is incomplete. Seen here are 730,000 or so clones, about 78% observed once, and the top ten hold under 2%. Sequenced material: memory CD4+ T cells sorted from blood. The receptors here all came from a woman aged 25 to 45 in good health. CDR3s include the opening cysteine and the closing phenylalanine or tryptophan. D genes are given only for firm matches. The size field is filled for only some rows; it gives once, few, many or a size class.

TGTGCCAGCGGGAGTCGGCGGGAGACCCAGTACTTC | CASGSRRETQYF | TRBJ2-5 | TRBV6-6 | NA | NA
TGTGCCAGCAGCTCCCCTACGGAGAGCAATCAGCCCCAGCATTTT | CASSSPTESNQPQHF | TRBJ1-5 | TRBV7-9 | NA | NA
TGCGCCAGCAGCGGGTCCGGACAGCCGTACGAGCAGTACTTC | CASSGSGQPYEQYF | TRBJ2-7 | TRBV5-1 | NA | NA
TGTGCCAGCAGTGGGGTTAGCACAGATACGCAGTATTTT | CASSGVSTDTQYF | TRBJ2-3 | TRBV6-6 | NA | NA
TGTGCCAGCAGCTCTCCGGGAAACGTAAACTATGGCTACACCTTC | CASSSPGNVNYGYTF | TRBJ1-2 | TRBV5-6 | NA | NA
TGTGCCAGCAGTGAAAATAGGGAAGGGATCTTCGACGAGCAGTACTTC | CASSENREGIFDEQYF | TRBJ2-7 | TRBV25-1 | NA | NA
TGTGCCAGCAGCGTCGACAGGGGGCAGGCCGGTATCACTGAAGCTTTCTTT | CASSVDRGQAGITEAFF | TRBJ1-1 | TRBV7-9 | TRBD1 | few
TGTGCCAGCTCCCAATATAACGCCTTGGGCGTGAACACTGAAGCTTTCTTT | CASSQYNALGVNTEAFF | TRBJ1-1 | TRBV18 | NA | NA
TGTGCCAGCAGCTTCAAGACCCACACAAACACTGAAGCTTTCTTT | CASSFKTHTNTEAFF | TRBJ1-1 | TRBV7-9 | NA | NA
TGCGCCAGCAGCTTGGGGGTTGGGCTATCGGGTGAAAAACTGTTTTTT | CASSLGVGLSGEKLFF | TRBJ1-4 | TRBV5-1 | NA | NA
TGTGCCAGCAGTGAAGCGGGAGGCGCCTACGAGCAGTACTTC | CASSEAGGAYEQYF | TRBJ2-7 | TRBV2 | NA | NA
TGTGCCAGCAGCCAAGATTGGAGTGGTTTGGGACTAGCGGGAGGCTCCTACGAGCAGTACTTC | CASSQDWSGLGLAGGSYEQYF | TRBJ2-7 | TRBV4-2 | TRBD2 | NA
TGTGCCAGCAGCAGACCCGACCGGGACAGGGGGCTTGGCTACACCTTC | CASSRPDRDRGLGYTF | TRBJ1-2 | TRBV5-4 | TRBD1 | NA
TGTGCCATCAGTGAGCGAATGGGGGTAGAGACCCAGTACTTC | CAISERMGVETQYF | TRBJ2-5 | TRBV10-3 | NA | NA
TGTGCCAGCGGCGCGACAACTAGTAATCAGCCCCAGCATTTT | CASGATTSNQPQHF | TRBJ1-5 | TRBV4-2 | NA | many
TGTGCCAGTAGTGACCCGGGACAGGGGATCTATGGCTACACCTTC | CASSDPGQGIYGYTF | TRBJ1-2 | TRBV19 | TRBD1 | NA
TGTGCCAGCAGCCAAGAAGCTAGCGGGAACTACGAGCAGTACTTC | CASSQEASGNYEQYF | TRBJ2-7 | TRBV4-2 | TRBD2 | NA
TGTGCCAGCAGCTTAGGCCCCCAACAGGGGAGTGAGCAGTTCTTC | CASSLGPQQGSEQFF | TRBJ2-1 | TRBV7-6 | TRBD1 | NA
TGTGCCAGCAGTGAGATGCTCATTGGGAACAATGAGCAGTTCTTC | CASSEMLIGNNEQFF | TRBJ2-1 | TRBV7-9 | NA | NA
TGTGCCTGGAGGGGGGACAGCCTCTACAATGAGCAGTTCTTC | CAWRGDSLYNEQFF | TRBJ2-1 | TRBV30 | TRBD1 | NA
TGTGCCACCCAAGTGGGGGTTGGTGAGCAGTTCTTC | CATQVGVGEQFF | TRBJ2-1 | TRBV19 | NA | NA
TGTGCCAGCAGCGACAGATATGGCTACACCTTC | CASSDRYGYTF | TRBJ1-2 | TRBV9 | NA | NA
TGTGCCAGCAGTTCTATTCGGGGTTACAATGAGCAGTTCTTC | CASSSIRGYNEQFF | TRBJ2-1 | TRBV28 | NA | once
TGCAGTGCTAGCCAGGGAGAGACCCAGTACTTC | CSASQGETQYF | TRBJ2-5 | TRBV20-1 | NA | NA
TGCGCCAGCAGTGAGCTAAGGACAGGGGATAGCAATCAGCCCCAGCATTTT | CASSELRTGDSNQPQHF | TRBJ1-5 | TRBV10-1 | TRBD1 | NA
TGCGCCAGCAGCTTAGACAGCTCTGGGGCCAACGTCCTGACTTTC | CASSLDSSGANVLTF | TRBJ2-6 | TRBV5-1 | NA | NA
TGTGCCAGCAGCTTAGCCGGACTAGATGAGCAGTTCTTC | CASSLAGLDEQFF | TRBJ2-1 | TRBV7-2 | TRBD2 | NA
TGTGCCAGTAGTGCCCTGACAGGGCGGGAGACCCAGTACTTC | CASSALTGRETQYF | TRBJ2-5 | TRBV19 | TRBD1 | NA
TGTGCCAGCAGTTTAGGGGCCAGCTTTATAGGAAACACCATATATTTT | CASSLGASFIGNTIYF | TRBJ1-3 | TRBV28 | NA | NA
TGTGCCAGCAGTGAACTGACAGGGTCGGCTAATGGCTACACCTTC | CASSELTGSANGYTF | TRBJ1-2 | TRBV6-1 | TRBD1 | NA
TGTGCCAGCAGCTTAATCGGGACTAGCGGGTTAGATACGCAGTATTTT | CASSLIGTSGLDTQYF | TRBJ2-3 | TRBV7-2 | TRBD2 | NA
TGCGCCAGCAGCTTGGATGCGGAAGCCTACAATGAGCAGTTCTTC | CASSLDAEAYNEQFF | TRBJ2-1 | TRBV5-1 | NA | NA
TGTGCCAGCAGCCGAGCGCTAGGACTAGCGGGAGGGTCAGAGACCCAGTACTTC | CASSRALGLAGGSETQYF | TRBJ2-5 | TRBV14 | TRBD2 | NA
TGTGCCAGCAGCTACGGGACAGGGGGCTTCAACGAGCAGTACTTC | CASSYGTGGFNEQYF | TRBJ2-7 | TRBV11-2 | TRBD1 | NA
TGTGCCAGCCCTCGGACGAACACCGGGGAGCTGTTTTTT | CASPRTNTGELFF | TRBJ2-2 | TRBV28 | NA | few
TGTGCCAGCAGCTTAGCTCTCCATAGCGGGTACAATGAGCAGTTCTTC | CASSLALHSGYNEQFF | TRBJ2-1 | TRBV7-2 | TRBD2 | NA
TGTGCCAGCAGACCCCGGGCTGGGGCCAACGTCCTGACTTTC | CASRPRAGANVLTF | TRBJ2-6 | TRBV28 | NA | NA
TGCGCCAGCAGCTTGGAGTGGGGTGGCGTCACTGAAGCTTTCTTT | CASSLEWGGVTEAFF | TRBJ1-1 | TRBV5-1 | NA | NA
TGTGCCAGCAGTTTAGGTGGGAGGGTAAACATTCAGTACTTC | CASSLGGRVNIQYF | TRBJ2-4 | TRBV28 | TRBD2 | NA
TGTGCCAGCAGGATAATCGTGGGGAGAATGGCAGACGGGGAGCTGTTTTTT | CASRIIVGRMADGELFF | TRBJ2-2 | TRBV7-9 | NA | NA
TGTGCCAGTAGCCTCCCCGGGACAGGGGGCTACGAGCAGTACTTC | CASSLPGTGGYEQYF | TRBJ2-7 | TRBV19 | TRBD1 | NA
TGTGCCAGCAGCTTAGCAGGGGGTAGGAATCAGCCCCAGCATTTT | CASSLAGGRNQPQHF | TRBJ1-5 | TRBV7-2 | NA | NA
TGTGCCAGCAGTTCGGGTGGGACAGGGGGCTATGGCTACACCTTC | CASSSGGTGGYGYTF | TRBJ1-2 | TRBV28 | TRBD1 | NA
TGTGCCAGCACTATAGCGGCGGCCTACGAGCAGTACTTC | CASTIAAAYEQYF | TRBJ2-7 | TRBV28 | NA | few
TGTGCCAGCAGCGTAGGGGCCTTCGGGGGCTACACCTTC | CASSVGAFGGYTF | TRBJ1-2 | TRBV9 | NA | NA
TGCGCCAGCTCCATGGGGCAGGGGGGAGATACGCAGTATTTT | CASSMGQGGDTQYF | TRBJ2-3 | TRBV5-1 | NA | few
TGCGCCAGCAGCTTGGGTGATAGGGCTATTCAAGAGACCCAGTACTTC | CASSLGDRAIQETQYF | TRBJ2-5 | TRBV5-1 | NA | NA
TGCGCCAGCAGCTTGGGGGACAGGACTTTCTACGAGCAGTACTTC | CASSLGDRTFYEQYF | TRBJ2-7 | TRBV5-1 | TRBD1 | NA
TGCGCCAGCAGCCCTGGGACAGCTGGAAACACCATATATTTT | CASSPGTAGNTIYF | TRBJ1-3 | TRBV5-1 | TRBD1 | many
TGTGCCAGCAGCCTCGACAGGGGTTACGAGCAGTACTTC | CASSLDRGYEQYF | TRBJ2-7 | TRBV28 | TRBD1 | NA
TGTGCCAGCAGTGGGACAGGGGGCGTCGGTAATGAAAAACTGTTTTTT | CASSGTGGVGNEKLFF | TRBJ1-4 | TRBV28 | TRBD1 | NA
TGTGCCAGCAGGGGGGAGGGTGAGACCCAGTACTTC | CASRGEGETQYF | TRBJ2-5 | TRBV6-1 | TRBD2 | NA
TGTGCCAGCAGTTTAAACAGCTATGGCTACACCTTC | CASSLNSYGYTF | TRBJ1-2 | TRBV28 | NA | few
TGTGCCTGGAGTCCCGGGACAGGGTTCTCTGGAAACACCATATATTTT | CAWSPGTGFSGNTIYF | TRBJ1-3 | TRBV30 | TRBD1 | NA